This is a list of T cell receptor beta chains from one sample in a study of response to subunit inactivated influenza vaccine. TCRdb re-derived calls from the RT-PCR reads in MiXCR, one entry per CDR3 protein. The sample records over 750,000 distinct CDR3 sequences, 21% being singletons. Sequencing used PBMCs from blood, obtained around 5 days after vaccination. These receptors all stem from a man aged 45-65 years who received an inactivated influenza vaccine. Each CDR3 is given with its conserved first and last residue. D genes are given only for firm matches. Where a row states a size, it is once, few, many or the class of an expanded clone; other rows omit it.

j_gene,abundance,v_gene,d_gene,CDR3aa,CDR3nt
TRBJ1-2,-,TRBV18,-,CASSPPLNSYGYTF,TGTGCCAGCTCACCACCGCTCAACTCCTATGGCTACACCTTC
TRBJ2-3,few,TRBV20-1,TRBD2,CSASGLAGPFGSTDTQYF,TGCAGTGCTAGCGGACTAGCGGGACCATTCGGAAGCACAGATACGCAGTATTTT
TRBJ2-3,-,TRBV2,-,CASTVLDPTQYF,TGTGCCAGCACCGTACTGGACCCTACCCAGTATTTT
TRBJ2-1,few,TRBV7-7,TRBD2,CASSLASSGAYNEQFF,TGTGCTAGCAGCTTAGCGTCTAGCGGGGCGTACAATGAGCAGTTCTTC
TRBJ2-1,few,TRBV3-1,-,CASSHRGNYNEQFF,TGTGCCAGCAGCCACCGGGGTAATTACAATGAGCAGTTCTTC
TRBJ2-4,many,TRBV29-1,-,CSVEDLSGIQYF,TGCAGCGTTGAAGATCTGAGTGGCATTCAGTACTTC
TRBJ2-5,-,TRBV20-1,-,CSARVPGRSQETQYF,TGCAGTGCTAGGGTTCCGGGACGGTCCCAAGAGACCCAGTACTTC
TRBJ2-7,once,TRBV5-1,TRBD2,CASSSTSGGSSYEQYF,TGCGCCAGCAGTTCCACTAGCGGGGGGAGCTCCTACGAGCAGTACTTC
TRBJ2-5,few,TRBV2,-,CASSEGIGRGEEETQYF,TGTGCCAGCAGTGAGGGGATTGGCAGGGGGGAGGAAGAGACCCAGTACTTC
TRBJ2-5,-,TRBV20-1,-,CSASGNQETQYF,TGCAGTGCTAGTGGAAACCAAGAGACCCAGTACTTC
TRBJ2-3,few,TRBV9,-,CASSVGLQSTDTQYF,TGTGCCAGCAGCGTAGGACTACAAAGCACAGATACGCAGTATTTT
TRBJ1-2,few,TRBV4-3,TRBD1,CASSPATGTNYGYTF,TGCGCCAGCAGCCCCGCGACAGGGACGAACTATGGCTACACCTTC
TRBJ1-1,few,TRBV7-9,-,CASKNLNTEAFF,TGTGCCAGCAAGAACCTTAACACTGAAGCTTTCTTT
TRBJ1-4,-,TRBV7-8,-,CASSLELADGEKLFF,TGTGCCAGCAGCTTAGAGCTGGCAGATGGTGAAAAACTGTTTTTT
TRBJ2-7,-,TRBV21-1,-,CASSKIWDEQYF,TGTGCCAGCAGCAAAATTTGGGACGAGCAGTACTTC
TRBJ2-3,-,TRBV29-1,-,CSVGPDADTQYF,TGCAGCGTCGGACCGGACGCAGATACGCAGTATTTT
TRBJ1-1,-,TRBV28,TRBD1,CASSHRGEGTEAFF,TGTGCCAGCAGCCACAGGGGCGAGGGCACTGAAGCTTTCTTT
TRBJ1-1,-,TRBV29-1,TRBD1,CSSRSGGLGTEAFF,TGCAGCAGCCGTTCAGGGGGTCTGGGCACTGAAGCTTTCTTT
TRBJ2-7,-,TRBV15,TRBD1,CATSKGWTGGYEQYF,TGTGCCACCAGCAAAGGATGGACAGGGGGCTACGAGCAGTACTTC
TRBJ1-2,few,TRBV15,-,CATSKGELGGYTF,TGTGCCACCAGCAAAGGGGAGCTAGGTGGCTACACCTTC
TRBJ1-5,-,TRBV11-2,-,CASSAITNQPQHF,TGTGCCAGCAGCGCTATAACCAATCAGCCCCAGCATTTT